These T cell receptor beta chains were read from a single sample in a study of T cell responses to AZD1222 COVID-19 vaccine. Clones were sequenced by immunoSEQ multiplex PCR, and TCRdb holds only the in-frame ones, with some missing. The data show 200,000 or so clones, approximately 94% seen once. The sequencing used peripheral blood, collected on day 0 of AZD1222 vaccination. The receptor set was obtained from an adult in good health. Each CDR3 is given with its conserved first and last residue. D genes are given only for firm matches. Some rows mark clone size as missing; the rest say once, few, many or name a class of expanded clone.

15	NA	TRBJ2-3	TRBV7-8	NA	CASSLAPGRADTQYF	TGTGCCAGCAGCTTAGCCCCAGGGCGGGCAGATACGCAGTATTTT
13	TRBD1	TRBJ2-2	TRBV2	once	CASRKTGTGELFF	TGTGCCAGCAGGAAGACAGGGACCGGGGAGCTGTTTTTT
9	NA	TRBJ1-2	TRBV19	NA	CASYLGYTF	TGTGCCTCCTACCTGGGCTACACCTTC
16	NA	TRBJ2-3	TRBV5-6	NA	CASSLSRSPSTDTQYF	TGTGCCAGCAGCTTGTCTCGGTCCCCGTCTACAGATACGCAGTATTTT
16	NA	TRBJ2-2	TRBV25-1	NA	CASSGGWQGETGELFF	TGTGCCAGCAGTGGTGGCTGGCAGGGCGAAACCGGGGAGCTGTTTTTT
14	NA	TRBJ1-1	TRBV11-1	NA	CASSPWGMNTEAFF	TGTGCCAGCAGCCCCTGGGGGATGAACACTGAAGCTTTCTTT
15	TRBD2	TRBJ2-1	TRBV18	NA	CASSPQRGSVYEQFF	TGTGCCAGCTCACCACAGCGCGGGAGTGTCTATGAGCAGTTCTTC
14	NA	TRBJ2-1	TRBV19	NA	CASRTGTGYNEQFF	TGTGCCAGTAGGACCGGGACTGGGTACAATGAGCAGTTCTTC
13	NA	TRBJ2-5	TRBV6-5	NA	CASRSLGQETQYF	TGTGCCAGCAGGTCGTTGGGGCAAGAGACCCAGTACTTC
15	NA	TRBJ1-1	TRBV27	NA	CASSLSSGAPGEAFF	TGTGCCAGCAGTTTATCGTCGGGGGCACCCGGCGAAGCTTTCTTT
14	NA	TRBJ1-2	TRBV5-4	NA	CASSFQGPARGYTF	TGTGCCAGCAGCTTCCAGGGACCAGCAAGAGGCTACACCTTC
16	NA	TRBJ1-2	TRBV6-2/TRBV6-3	NA	CASSYEPGDTNYGYTF	TGTGCCAGCAGTTACGAGCCGGGGGACACTAACTATGGCTACACCTTC
16	TRBD1	TRBJ1-4	TRBV23-1	NA	CASSRDRSMNNEKLFF	TGCGCCAGCTCTCGGGACAGATCAATGAATAATGAAAAACTGTTTTTT
11	NA	TRBJ2-3	TRBV10-3	NA	CAISPGDTQYF	TGTGCCATCAGCCCGGGGGATACGCAGTATTTT
14	NA	TRBJ2-2	TRBV7-8	NA	CASSPIRDTGELFF	TGTGCCAGCAGCCCAATCAGGGACACCGGGGAGCTGTTTTTT
16	TRBD2	TRBJ2-1	TRBV14	NA	CASSRGLAGHYNEQFF	TGTGCCAGCAGCCGAGGACTAGCGGGCCACTACAATGAGCAGTTCTTC
15	NA	TRBJ2-1	TRBV6-1	once	CASSEAGRGRDEQFF	TGTGCCAGCAGTGAAGCCGGCAGGGGCAGGGATGAGCAGTTCTTC
13	NA	TRBJ2-2	TRBV19	NA	CASRRKPDGELFF	TGTGCCAGTAGGAGGAAACCCGACGGGGAGCTGTTTTTT
13	NA	TRBJ1-6	TRBV7-9	NA	CASSLEGVTPLHF	TGTGCCAGCAGCTTAGAAGGGGTTACACCCCTCCACTTT
18	NA	TRBJ2-7	TRBV6-1	NA	CASSEALLGQGSSYEQYF	TGTGCCAGCAGTGAAGCGCTTCTCGGGCAGGGGTCCTCCTACGAGCAGTACTTC
13	TRBD1	TRBJ1-1	TRBV27	once	CASHLDRDTEAFF	TGTGCCAGCCACCTGGACAGGGACACTGAAGCTTTCTTT
14	NA	TRBJ1-4	TRBV6-5	NA	CASSSGATNEKLFF	TGTGCCAGCAGTTCAGGCGCAACTAATGAAAAACTGTTTTTT
12	NA	TRBJ1-4	TRBV28	NA	CASSLSYEKLFF	TGTGCCAGCAGTTTATCATACGAAAAACTGTTTTTT
13	NA	TRBJ1-1	TRBV30	NA	CAWSFGMNTEAFF	TGTGCCTGGAGTTTCGGGATGAACACTGAAGCTTTCTTT
15	NA	TRBJ1-2	TRBV28	NA	CASSLGGEAGYGYTF	TGTGCCAGCAGTTTAGGCGGGGAGGCAGGCTATGGCTACACCTTC
15	TRBD1	TRBJ1-2	TRBV3-1/TRBV3-2	once	CASSQALGGGGGYTF	TGTGCCAGCAGCCAAGCTCTAGGGGGCGGAGGGGGCTACACCTTC
16	TRBD1	TRBJ1-4	TRBV28	NA	CASSLPQQGAREKLFF	TGTGCCAGCAGTTTACCTCAACAGGGGGCGAGGGAAAAACTGTTTTTT
12	NA	TRBJ2-3	TRBV5-1	NA	CATRDGTDTQYF	TGCGCCACCAGGGATGGGACAGATACGCAGTATTTT
19	NA	TRBJ1-6	TRBV7-2	NA	CASSLEVGPFSSYNSPLHF	TGTGCCAGCAGCTTAGAGGTCGGACCGTTTAGCTCCTATAATTCACCCCTCCACTTT
16	NA	TRBJ2-7	TRBV7-8	few	CASSLGVREKLYEQYF	TGTGCCAGCAGCTTAGGGGTCCGGGAGAAATTGTACGAGCAGTACTTC
14	NA	TRBJ1-4	TRBV28	NA	CASSLLGINEKLFF	TGTGCCAGCAGTTTACTGGGAATTAATGAAAAACTGTTTTTT
14	NA	TRBJ1-2	TRBV29-1	NA	CSVARTETGYGYTF	TGCAGCGTTGCACGTACAGAAACCGGCTATGGCTACACCTTC
14	NA	TRBJ1-6	TRBV27	NA	CASSFGFFNSPLHF	TGTGCCAGCAGTTTCGGGTTCTTCAATTCACCCCTCCACTTT
17	NA	TRBJ2-7	TRBV7-2	NA	CASSSTDYTRGTYEQYF	TGTGCCAGCAGCTCCACGGACTACACGCGTGGGACCTACGAGCAGTACTTC
15	NA	TRBJ2-2	TRBV7-6	NA	CASSLVQSNTGELFF	TGTGCCAGCAGCTTAGTTCAGTCGAACACCGGGGAGCTGTTTTTT
13	NA	TRBJ1-6	TRBV30	NA	CAWSGGYDSPLHF	TGTGCCTGGAGTGGTGGGTATGACTCACCCCTCCACTTT
15	NA	TRBJ2-3	TRBV7-8	NA	CASSLMGGYTDTQYF	TGTGCCAGCAGCTTAATGGGAGGATACACAGATACGCAGTATTTT
17	TRBD1	TRBJ1-1	TRBV11-2	NA	CASSLEPTGGEGTEAFF	TGTGCCAGCAGCTTAGAACCTACAGGGGGTGAGGGCACTGAAGCTTTCTTT
13	NA	TRBJ1-5	TRBV12-3/TRBV12-4	few	CASSHSDNQPQHF	TGTGCCAGCAGTCACAGCGATAATCAGCCCCAGCATTTT
15	NA	TRBJ2-7	TRBV28	NA	CASSPIGVGRYEQYF	TGTGCCAGCAGTCCAATAGGGGTAGGGCGCTACGAGCAGTACTTC
14	NA	TRBJ2-5	TRBV5-1	NA	CASSLAGGSVTQYF	TGCGCCAGCAGCTTGGCCGGGGGATCTGTGACCCAGTACTTC
15	TRBD1	TRBJ1-6	TRBV6-5	NA	CASSLNRDRVSPLHF	TGTGCCAGCAGTCTAAACCGGGACAGGGTTTCACCCCTCCACTTT
13	TRBD1	TRBJ1-5	TRBV30	NA	CAWSAQGGQPQHF	TGTGCCTGGAGTGCACAGGGGGGACAGCCCCAGCATTTT
15	NA	TRBJ2-7	TRBV27	NA	CASSFNMGHPYEQYF	TGTGCCAGCAGTTTTAATATGGGGCACCCCTACGAGCAGTACTTC
18	NA	TRBJ2-1	TRBV21-1	NA	CASTALAGQGLYYNEQFF	TGTGCCAGCACCGCACTAGCGGGACAGGGACTATATTACAATGAGCAGTTCTTC
14	TRBD1	TRBJ1-1	TRBV7-3	NA	CASSLKTGGTEAFF	TGTGCCAGCAGCCTCAAGACAGGGGGCACTGAAGCTTTCTTT
14	NA	TRBJ1-2	TRBV9	NA	CASSAGGPNYGYTF	TGTGCCAGCAGCGCCGGGGGACCTAACTATGGCTACACCTTC
14	TRBD1	TRBJ1-5	TRBV7-9	NA	CASSETGAYQPQHF	TGTGCCAGCAGCGAGACAGGGGCTTATCAGCCCCAGCATTTT
16	TRBD2	TRBJ2-3	TRBV4-1	NA	CASSETSAPSTDTQYF	TGCGCCAGCAGCGAAACTAGCGCCCCCAGCACAGATACGCAGTATTTT
11	TRBD1	TRBJ1-1	TRBV29-1	NA	CSTGQGTEAFF	TGCAGCACCGGACAGGGGACTGAAGCTTTCTTT
15	NA	TRBJ2-1	TRBV6-1	NA	CASSELGRPYNEQFF	TGTGCCAGCAGTGAGTTAGGGCGCCCCTACAATGAGCAGTTCTTC
14	NA	TRBJ1-1	TRBV27	NA	CASSFDGGGDEAFF	TGTGCCAGCAGTTTTGATGGCGGTGGGGATGAAGCTTTCTTT
16	TRBD1	TRBJ1-1	TRBV19	NA	CASSRRQGRRNTEAFF	TGTGCCAGTAGTAGAAGACAGGGGCGAAGGAACACTGAAGCTTTCTTT
14	TRBD1	TRBJ1-3	TRBV28	NA	CASKGRGLGNTIYF	TGTGCCAGCAAAGGCAGGGGGCTAGGAAACACCATATATTTT
15	NA	TRBJ2-4	TRBV15	NA	CATSTAGGVANIQYF	TGTGCCACCAGTACCGCAGGCGGTGTGGCCAACATTCAGTACTTC
14	NA	TRBJ1-3	TRBV7-8	NA	CASSPGGSGNTIYF	TGTGCCAGCAGCCCCGGGGGCTCTGGAAACACCATATATTTT
13	NA	TRBJ2-4	TRBV12-3/TRBV12-4	NA	CASSLAMGNIQYF	TGTGCCAGCAGTTTAGCTATGGGAAACATTCAGTACTTC